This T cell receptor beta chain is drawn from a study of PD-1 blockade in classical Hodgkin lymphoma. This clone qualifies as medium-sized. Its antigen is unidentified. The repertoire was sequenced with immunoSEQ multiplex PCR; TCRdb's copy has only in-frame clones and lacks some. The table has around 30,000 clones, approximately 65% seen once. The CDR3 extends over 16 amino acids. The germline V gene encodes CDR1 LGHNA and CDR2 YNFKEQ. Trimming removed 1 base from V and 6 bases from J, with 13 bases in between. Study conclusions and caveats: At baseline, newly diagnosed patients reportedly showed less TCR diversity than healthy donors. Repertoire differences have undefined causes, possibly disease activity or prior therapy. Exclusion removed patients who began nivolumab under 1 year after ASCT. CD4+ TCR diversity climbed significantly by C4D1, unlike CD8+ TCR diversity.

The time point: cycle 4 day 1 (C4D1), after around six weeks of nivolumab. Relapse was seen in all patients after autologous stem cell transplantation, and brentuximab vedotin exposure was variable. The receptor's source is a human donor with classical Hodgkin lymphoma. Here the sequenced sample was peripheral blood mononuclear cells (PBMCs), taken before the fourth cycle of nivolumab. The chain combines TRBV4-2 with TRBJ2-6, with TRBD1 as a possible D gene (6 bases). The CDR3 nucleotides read TGTGCCAGCAGCCAAGTGCGGCCAGGGGCGGCCAACGTCCTGACTTTC. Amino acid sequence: CASSQVRPGAANVLTF.